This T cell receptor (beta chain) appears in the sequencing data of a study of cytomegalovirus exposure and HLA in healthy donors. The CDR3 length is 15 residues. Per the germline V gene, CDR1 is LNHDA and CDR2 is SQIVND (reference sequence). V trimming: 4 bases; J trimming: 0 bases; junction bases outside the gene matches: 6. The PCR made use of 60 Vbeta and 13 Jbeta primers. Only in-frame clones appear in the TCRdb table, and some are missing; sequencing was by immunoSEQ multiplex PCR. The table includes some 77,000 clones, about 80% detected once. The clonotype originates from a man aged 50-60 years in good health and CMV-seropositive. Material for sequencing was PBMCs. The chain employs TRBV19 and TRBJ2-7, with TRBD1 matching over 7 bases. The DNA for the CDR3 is TGTGCCAGTAGTAACCCTCGGGACAGCTCCTACGAGCAGTACTTC. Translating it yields CASSNPRDSSYEQYF.